The 4 T cell receptor beta chains presented below share a single source sample, sequenced in a study of T cell responses to AZD1222 COVID-19 vaccine. TCRdb's copy holds only in-frame clones and misses some; the assay was immunoSEQ multiplex PCR. The sample includes some 110,000 clones, about 90% seen only once; the top ten take 7.5% to 8%. Material: peripheral blood, obtained on day 0 of AZD1222 vaccination. These TCRs come from an adult in good health.

The J gene is TRBJ1-1, the V gene TRBV5-4, with TRBD1 identical over 7 bases. Germline V gene data show CDR1 as SGHNT and CDR2 as YYREEE (reference sequence). This CDR3 comprises 12 residues. V dropped 2 bases and J dropped 8; count of bases not matched to a gene: 3. The CDR3 DNA is TGTGCCAGCAGCTTTGCAGGGGGAGAAGCTTTCTTT. Protein sequence: CASSFAGGEAFF.

V usage is TRBV6-2 or TRBV6-3 and J usage is TRBJ1-1, with 10 bases identical to TRBD1. Germline V gene sequence: CDR1 MNHEY, CDR2 SVGEGT. V lost 5 bases and J lost 6; bases outside the gene matches: 3. The CDR3 is 13 residues long. The DNA of the CDR3 is TGTGCCAGCAGTCAAGGACAGGGGGCTGAAGCTTTCTTT. Translation gives CASSQGQGAEAFF.

The J gene is TRBJ2-2, the V gene TRBV7-7, with 7 bases matching TRBD1. CDR3 size: 15 residues. Germline values: CDR1 SSHAT, CDR2 FNYEAQ (reference sequence). Trimming removed 5 bases from V and 4 bases from J; junction bases left unmatched: 7. In DNA form, the CDR3 reads TGTGCCAGCAGCCAAACAGGGGTTACCACCGGGGAGCTGTTTTTT. Its translation is CASSQTGVTTGELFF.

The chain has TRBV4-1 and TRBJ2-1, with 11 bases aligning to TRBD2. Per germline, CDR1 MGHRA and CDR2 YSYEKL. The CDR3 is 16 amino acids. The V and J ends lost 0 bases and 7 bases, in that order; junction bases with no gene match: 5. CDR3 bases: TGCGCCAGCAGCCAAGATAGGGCTAGCGGGAGGAATGAGCAGTTCTTC. Amino acid sequence: CASSQDRASGRNEQFF.